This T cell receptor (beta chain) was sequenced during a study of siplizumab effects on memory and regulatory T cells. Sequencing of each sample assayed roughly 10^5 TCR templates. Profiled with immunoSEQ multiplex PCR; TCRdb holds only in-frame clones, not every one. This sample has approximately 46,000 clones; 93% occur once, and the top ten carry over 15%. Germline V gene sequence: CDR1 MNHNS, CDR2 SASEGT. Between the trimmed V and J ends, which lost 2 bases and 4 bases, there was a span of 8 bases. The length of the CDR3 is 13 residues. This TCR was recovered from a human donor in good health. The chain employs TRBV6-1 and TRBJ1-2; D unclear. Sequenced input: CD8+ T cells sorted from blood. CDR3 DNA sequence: TGTGCCAGCAGTGAAAGGACGGCCTATGGCTACACCTTC. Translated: CASSERTAYGYTF.